These 11 T cell receptor beta chains originate from one sample sequenced in a study of shared clonotypes between healthy human individuals. Here immunoSEQ multiplex PCR was the method, and the copy in TCRdb shows in-frame clones only, minus some. This table holds hundreds of thousands of clones, about 76% found once. The specimen sequenced was PBMCs. Source of these receptors: a woman between 35 and 50 years old in good health. Some clones in this sample may be carry-over from other donors' samples.

The CDR3 loop is CSVVSSLGQGLLYTF. In nucleotides, the CDR3 is TGCAGCGTTGTGTCCTCCCTGGGACAGGGCCTTCTCTACACCTTC. This rearrangement joins TRBV29-1 to TRBJ1-2; TRBD1 agrees at 9 bases. The CDR3 consists of 15 residues. The V segment lost 4 bases and the J segment 10 bases; nucleotides outside the gene matches: 16. Germline CDR1 SQVTM, CDR2 ANQGSEA.

This chain connects TRBV7-9 to TRBJ1-2, with D possibly TRBD1 on 6 matching bases. The CDR3 is made up of 13 amino acids. V lost 5 bases to trimming and J lost 4 bases, with 11 bases between them. The germline gives CDR1 SEHNR, CDR2 FQNEAQ (reference sequence). CDR3 sequence (DNA): TGTGCCAGCAGCACAGACAGGACCTATGGCTACACCTTC. Translating it yields CASSTDRTYGYTF.

The V gene is TRBV28, the J gene TRBJ2-7; the match to TRBD1 covers 9 bases. Germline V gene lookup returns CDR1 MDHEN and CDR2 SYDVKM. The CDR3 loop spans 15 amino acids. The V gene end was trimmed by 5 bases and the J gene end by 4 bases; junction bases not matched to a gene: 9. In DNA form, the CDR3 reads TGTGCCAGCAGTCGTCCGGGGACAGGGAATTACGAGCAGTACTTC. It yields the protein CASSRPGTGNYEQYF.

V and J are TRBV28 and TRBJ2-1; TRBD2 matches 16 bases. This CDR3 has 18 residues. Trimming took 1 base from V and 10 from J; bases not matched to a gene: 10. The V gene's germline CDR1 is MDHEN and CDR2 SYDVKM. The CDR3 DNA is TGTGCCAGCAGTTTATCCCCGGCCGGGACTAGCGGGAGGGACGAGCAGTTCTTC. It is translated as CASSLSPAGTSGRDEQFF. The full variable domain, with the rest looked up from reference TRBV28 and TRBJ2-1, is DVKVTQSSRYLVKRTGEKVFLECVQDMDHENMFWYRQDPGLGLRLIYFSYDVKMKEKGDIPEGYSVSREKKERFSLILESASTNQTSMYLCASSLSPAGTSGRDEQFFGPGTRLTVL.

V and J are TRBV5-4 and TRBJ2-1; TRBD2 matches 9 bases. V was pared by 2 bases and J by 3 bases, with 3 bases of the junction left unmatched. CDR1 is SGHNT, CDR2 YYREEE, per germline (reference sequence). The CDR3 runs 15 residues. CDR3 DNA sequence: TGTGCCAGCAGCTTCTCGACTAGCGGCTACAATGAGCAGTTCTTC. Translation: CASSFSTSGYNEQFF.

The rearrangement joins TRBV30 to TRBJ2-7, with 12 bases lining up with TRBD2. V lost 1 base, J lost 10 bases, and 8 bases stayed unmatched. The CDR3 is made up of 14 amino acids. Germline values: CDR1 GTSNPN, CDR2 SVGIG (reference sequence). The CDR3: CAWSGGLAGHPQYF. The DNA for the CDR3 is TGTGCCTGGAGTGGAGGACTAGCGGGACATCCCCAGTACTTC.

The V call is TRBV28, the J call TRBJ2-7; a weak D match, TRBD1 (6 bases). CDR3 length: 16 residues. V was clipped by 5 bases and J by 1 base, with 18 bases between them. CDR1 is MDHEN, CDR2 SYDVKM, per germline. The CDR3 is CASSPPISGVSYEQYF. For the CDR3, the DNA is TGTGCCAGCAGTCCTCCGATCTCAGGGGTATCCTACGAGCAGTACTTC.

The chain is built from TRBV7-2 and TRBJ2-3, with 12 bases matching TRBD1. V was pared by 2 bases and J by 11 bases, with 14 bases of the junction left unmatched. This CDR3 has 17 residues. Germline V gene lookup returns CDR1 SGHTA and CDR2 FQGNSA. Here the CDR3 DNA reads TGTGCCAGCAGCTTATCCGGGACAGGGGGCGCCGGGTCAATGCAGTATTTT. Protein sequence: CASSLSGTGGAGSMQYF.

The chain recombines TRBV19 with TRBJ1-5, with 8 bases matching TRBD1. The CDR3 has 16 amino acids. The germline gives CDR1 LNHDA, CDR2 SQIVND (reference sequence). J was trimmed by 9 bases and V by 1 base; bases with no gene match: 11. CDR3: CASSIGSGQVPWPQHF. The CDR3 nucleotides are TGTGCCAGTAGTATAGGTTCGGGACAGGTCCCGTGGCCCCAGCATTTT.

The table lists this clone with a count of one. The chain has TRBV14 and TRBJ2-1; unclear D gene. The CDR3 is made up of 14 amino acids. Trimming removed 1 base from V and 4 bases from J, with 8 bases in between. Germline assignment: CDR1 SGHDN and CDR2 FVKESK. CDR3 nucleotide sequence: TGTGCCAGCAGCCAAGTGCAGGAATACAATGAGCAGTTCTTC. Translating it yields CASSQVQEYNEQFF.

The DNA of the CDR3 is TGTGCCAGCAGTGACGTCGGGGGGACAGGGAATGAGCAGTTCTTC. Translated, it gives CASSDVGGTGNEQFF. This chain links TRBV6-4 with TRBJ2-1, with 9 nucleotides matching TRBD1. This CDR3 contains 15 residues. Germline V gene sequence: CDR1 MRHNA, CDR2 SNTAGT. With 2 bases clipped from V and 7 bases from J, the junction kept 6 bases outside the gene matches.